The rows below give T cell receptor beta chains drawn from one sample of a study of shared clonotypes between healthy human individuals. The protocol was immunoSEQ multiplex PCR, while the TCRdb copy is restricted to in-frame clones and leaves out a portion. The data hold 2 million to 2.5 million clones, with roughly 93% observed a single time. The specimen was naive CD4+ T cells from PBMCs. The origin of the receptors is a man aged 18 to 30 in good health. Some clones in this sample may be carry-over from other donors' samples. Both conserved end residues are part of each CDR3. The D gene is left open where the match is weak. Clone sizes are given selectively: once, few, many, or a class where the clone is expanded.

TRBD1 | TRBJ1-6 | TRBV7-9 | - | CASSRLGQGRSPLHF | TGTGCCAGCAGCCGACTCGGACAGGGTAGATCACCCCTCCACTTT
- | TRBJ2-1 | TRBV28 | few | CASSHRRGTSSYNEQFF | TGTGCCAGCAGCCACCGTCGGGGCACTAGCTCCTACAATGAGCAGTTCTTC
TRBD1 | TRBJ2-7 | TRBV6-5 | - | CASSYSGTGYGYEQYF | TGTGCCAGCAGTTACTCCGGGACAGGGTACGGCTACGAGCAGTACTTC
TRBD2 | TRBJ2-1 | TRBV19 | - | CASRALAGGYNEQFF | TGTGCCAGTAGGGCCCTAGCGGGAGGCTACAATGAGCAGTTCTTC
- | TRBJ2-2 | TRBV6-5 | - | CASTRGTNTGELFF | TGTGCCAGCACCAGAGGGACGAACACCGGGGAGCTGTTTTTT
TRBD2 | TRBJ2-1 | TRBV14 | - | CASSQLAVYNEQFF | TGTGCCAGCAGCCAGCTAGCGGTATACAATGAGCAGTTCTTC
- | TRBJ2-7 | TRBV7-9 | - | CASSSRSGTPSYEQYF | TGTGCCAGCAGCAGCCGATCCGGGACACCGTCCTACGAGCAGTACTTC
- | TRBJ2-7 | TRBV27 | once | CASSKGQGRTYEQYF | TGTGCCAGCAGCAAAGGGCAGGGTCGGACCTACGAGCAGTACTTC
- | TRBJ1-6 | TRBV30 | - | CAWDGMDGNSPLHF | TGTGCCTGGGACGGGATGGACGGCAATTCACCCCTCCACTTT
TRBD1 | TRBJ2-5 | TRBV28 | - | CASTPPAGGETQYF | TGTGCCAGCACCCCCCCCGCAGGGGGAGAGACCCAGTACTTC
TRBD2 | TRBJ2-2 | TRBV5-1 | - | CASARGLAGAPGELFF | TGCGCCAGCGCTCGAGGACTAGCGGGAGCTCCCGGGGAGCTGTTTTTT
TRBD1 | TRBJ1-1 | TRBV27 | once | CAARPTDRGEPGAFF | TGTGCCGCACGTCCCACGGACAGGGGCGAACCTGGAGCTTTCTTT
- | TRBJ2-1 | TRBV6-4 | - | CASSDGGRNYNEQFF | TGTGCCAGCAGTGACGGAGGGAGGAACTACAATGAGCAGTTCTTC
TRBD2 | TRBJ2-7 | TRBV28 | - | CASTTPGGRYEQYF | TGTGCCAGCACCACACCCGGGGGGAGGTACGAGCAGTACTTC
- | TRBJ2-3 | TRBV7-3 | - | CASSLTGGLASTDTQYF | TGTGCCAGCAGCTTAACCGGGGGGCTAGCAAGCACAGATACGCAGTATTTT
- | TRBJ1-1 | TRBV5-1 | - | CASSPDANTEAFF | TGCGCCAGCAGTCCCGACGCCAACACTGAAGCTTTCTTT
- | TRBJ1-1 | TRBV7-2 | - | CASSPLGTTEAFF | TGTGCCAGCAGCCCCCTCGGTACGACTGAAGCTTTCTTT
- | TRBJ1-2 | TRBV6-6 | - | CASSYQTGWEMKGYTF | TGTGCCAGCAGTTATCAAACAGGGTGGGAGATGAAGGGCTACACCTTC
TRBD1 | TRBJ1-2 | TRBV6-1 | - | CASSERARGGGYTF | TGTGCCAGCAGTGAACGGGCGAGAGGGGGCGGCTACACCTTC
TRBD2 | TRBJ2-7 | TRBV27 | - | CASGREREGDEQYF | TGTGCCAGCGGTCGGGAGCGGGAGGGTGACGAGCAGTACTTC
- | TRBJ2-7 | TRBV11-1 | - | CASSLSLTSGYEQYF | TGTGCCAGCAGCTTAAGCCTCACATCGGGATACGAGCAGTACTTC
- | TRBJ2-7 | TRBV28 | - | CASSSGTRYEQYF | TGTGCCAGCAGTTCCGGGACACGTTACGAGCAGTACTTC
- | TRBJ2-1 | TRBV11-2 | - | CASSSVYQPSYNEQFF | TGTGCCAGCAGCTCCGTCTACCAGCCCTCCTACAATGAGCAGTTCTTC
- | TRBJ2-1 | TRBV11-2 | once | CASLKGGPWRERNEQFF | TGTGCCAGCCTAAAGGGGGGTCCCTGGCGGGAACGCAATGAGCAGTTCTTC
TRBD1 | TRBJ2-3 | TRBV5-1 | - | CASSLATGGGGTDTQYF | TGCGCCAGCAGCTTGGCGACAGGGGGCGGCGGGACAGATACGCAGTATTTT
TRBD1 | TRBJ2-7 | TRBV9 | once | CASSAGGQGIYEQYF | TGTGCCAGCAGCGCGGGGGGACAGGGCATCTACGAGCAGTACTTC
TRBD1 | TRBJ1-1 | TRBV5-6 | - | CASSDRGVTEAFF | TGTGCCAGCAGCGACAGGGGTGTAACTGAAGCTTTCTTT
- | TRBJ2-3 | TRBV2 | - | CASRRGRPTDTQYF | TGTGCCAGCAGGAGGGGGAGGCCGACAGATACGCAGTATTTT
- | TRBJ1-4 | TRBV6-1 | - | CASNRDPGGKLFF | TGTGCCAGCAACCGAGACCCCGGAGGAAAACTGTTTTTT
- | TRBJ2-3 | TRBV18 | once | CASSPPSSVDTQYF | TGTGCCAGCTCACCCCCCTCGAGCGTAGATACGCAGTATTTT
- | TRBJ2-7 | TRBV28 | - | CASSLFSGKVYEQYF | TGTGCCAGCAGTTTATTTAGCGGAAAGGTCTACGAGCAGTACTTC
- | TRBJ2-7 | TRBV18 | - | CASSPLPGEGEEQYF | TGTGCCAGCTCACCACTCCCAGGGGAAGGAGAAGAGCAGTACTTC
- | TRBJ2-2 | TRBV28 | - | CASSLYRGGGTGELFF | TGTGCCAGCAGTCTCTATCGGGGAGGGGGCACCGGGGAGCTGTTTTTT
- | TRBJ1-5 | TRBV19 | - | CASIGWQASGVPQHF | TGTGCCAGTATTGGGTGGCAGGCCAGCGGTGTGCCCCAGCATTTT
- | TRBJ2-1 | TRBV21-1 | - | CASSSKREGRFYEQFF | TGTGCCAGCAGCAGTAAGCGGGAGGGTCGGTTCTATGAGCAGTTCTTC
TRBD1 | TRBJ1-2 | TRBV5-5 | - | CASSPGDSYGYTF | TGTGCCAGCAGCCCGGGGGACAGCTATGGCTACACCTTC
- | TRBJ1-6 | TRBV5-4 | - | CASSLGTSGATNSPLHF | TGTGCCAGCAGCTTGGGTACCTCAGGGGCAACTAATTCACCCCTCCACTTT
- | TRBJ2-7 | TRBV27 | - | CASSGGRGSYEQYF | TGTGCCAGCAGTGGCGGACGGGGCTCCTACGAGCAGTACTTC
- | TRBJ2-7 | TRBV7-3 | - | CASSLSPGRDYEQYF | TGTGCCAGCAGCTTAAGCCCGGGACGGGACTACGAGCAGTACTTC
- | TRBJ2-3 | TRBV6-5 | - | CASSPYGTSTDTQYF | TGTGCCAGCAGTCCCTACGGGACTTCAACAGATACGCAGTATTTT
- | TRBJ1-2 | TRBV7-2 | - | CASSLAGPVIGGGYTF | TGTGCCAGCAGCTTAGCGGGGCCCGTCATAGGAGGTGGCTACACCTTC
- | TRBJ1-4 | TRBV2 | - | CASSEAHFRANEKLFF | TGTGCCAGCAGTGAAGCGCACTTTCGGGCTAATGAAAAACTGTTTTTT
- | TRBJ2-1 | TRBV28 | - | CASSFQFRGRRYNEQFF | TGTGCCAGCAGTTTCCAATTTCGGGGCAGGCGATACAATGAGCAGTTCTTC
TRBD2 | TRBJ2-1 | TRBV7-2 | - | CASSLGLAPNNEQFF | TGTGCCAGCAGCCTAGGACTAGCGCCCAACAATGAGCAGTTCTTC
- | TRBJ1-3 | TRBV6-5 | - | CASSYSGRSSGNTIYF | TGTGCCAGCAGTTACTCCGGCAGGAGCTCTGGAAACACCATATATTTT
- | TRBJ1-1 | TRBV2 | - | CASQDSNTEAFF | TGTGCCAGCCAGGATTCGAACACTGAAGCTTTCTTT
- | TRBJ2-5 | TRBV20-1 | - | CSAGWKETQYF | TGCAGTGCTGGTTGGAAAGAGACCCAGTACTTC
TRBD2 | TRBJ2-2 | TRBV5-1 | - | CASSPSGLAGGPGELFF | TGCGCCAGCAGCCCCTCGGGACTAGCGGGAGGGCCCGGGGAGCTGTTTTTT
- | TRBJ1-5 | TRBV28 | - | CASSLLGADQPQHF | TGTGCCAGCAGTTTACTGGGGGCAGATCAGCCCCAGCATTTT
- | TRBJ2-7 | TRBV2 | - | CASSEQGTTYEQYF | TGTGCCAGCAGTGAACAGGGCACTACCTACGAGCAGTACTTC